This T cell receptor (beta chain) is from a study of Ad26.COV2.S vaccination and SARS-CoV-2 variants. Broader study findings: Total T cell responses may have been underestimated by the TCR breadth and depth analyses.

This CDR3 has 14 residues. Trimming cost V 5 bases and J 4 bases, with 12 bases left between them. The germline V gene encodes CDR1 SGHTA and CDR2 FQGTGA. Only in-frame clones appear in the TCRdb table, and some are missing; sequencing was by immunoSEQ multiplex PCR. The data contain 350,000 to 600,000 clones, 80% to 90% of them singletons. With respect to this clone: The antigen is undetermined.

Noted treatment: around 19 received Ad26.COV2.S at low or high dose, single or two shots; about 5 received placebo; per-sample allocation not given. The samples were gathered on day 63 after the first injection of vaccine or placebo. V usage is TRBV7-3 and J usage is TRBJ1-5, with D perhaps matching TRBD1 (5 bases). The TCR sequence derives from a person aged 18 to 65 who received the Ad26.COV2.S COVID-19 vaccine or a placebo. The sequences come from peripheral blood, collected in a trial of Ad26.COV2.S vaccine versus placebo. The CDR3, as DNA: TGTGCCAGCAGCCGCGGGACGGATAATCAGCCCCAGCATTTT. Its translation: CASSRGTDNQPQHF.